This TCR beta chain was retrieved from a study of cytomegalovirus exposure and HLA in healthy donors. CDR1 and CDR2 (germline): KGHSH, LQKENI. The V and J ends lost 1 base and 1 base, in that order; junction bases with no gene match: 7. The CDR3 has 19 residues. It was with 60 Vbeta and 13 Jbeta primers that the PCR ran. The method was immunoSEQ multiplex PCR; TCRdb's version includes in-frame clones alone and lacks a portion of them. The sample includes about 200,000 clones, about three quarters seen only once; the top ten take roughly 1.9%. General observations from the study: At a 0.05 false discovery rate, a later analysis found 18,000 or so TCR beta sequences to be associated with HLA alleles. According to an earlier analysis, most TCR beta V segments yielded productive rearrangements about 87% or about 30% of the time.

With respect to this clone: The antigen is unknown.

The specimen sequenced was PBMCs. This TCR came from a man between 18 and 29 years old in good health and CMV-seronegative. This chain connects TRBV18 to TRBJ2-6, with 10 bases identical to TRBD2. CDR3 sequence reads: CASSPLALAGASGANVLTF. DNA for the CDR3: TGTGCCAGCTCACCACTTGCCCTAGCGGGAGCGTCTGGGGCCAACGTCCTGACTTTC.